This T cell receptor (beta chain) comes out of a study of shared clonotypes between healthy human individuals. The naive CD8 fraction comprised CD45RO-negative cells positively selected for CCR7 and excluded terminally differentiated effector memory CD45RA+ cells. Clones were read by immunoSEQ multiplex PCR, and TCRdb kept only the in-frame ones, dropping some. Of about 580,000 clones listed, roughly 98% are singletons. With 3 bases clipped from V and 3 bases from J, the junction kept 3 bases outside the gene matches. The CDR3 contains 14 residues. Germline V gene data show CDR1 as LNHDA and CDR2 as SQIVND (reference sequence).

The chain carries TRBV19 and TRBJ2-7, with 9 bases fitting TRBD2. This TCR was sampled from a man in his thirties or forties in good health. Sequencing was done on a sample of naive CD8+ T cells sorted from blood. The CDR3 protein is CASSISGGNYEQYF. CDR3 DNA sequence: TGTGCCAGTAGTATTAGCGGGGGAAACTACGAGCAGTACTTC.